Sequencing of this T cell receptor (beta chain) was carried out in a study of HIV-infected patients and healthy controls. Study outcomes and limitations: Healthy controls carried many MAIT alpha-chain CDR3s, while HIV+ repertoires had few.

Around 0.5 ug RNA was reverse transcribed with alpha and beta constant-region primers. Using multiplexing indices, alpha and beta chain libraries were generated apart by chain-specific third strand synthesis. The library had 12-nucleotide molecular identifiers formed by two random hexamers joined together. A roughly 22-cycle PCR with P5s and P7 primers followed a short adapter-adding first PCR. TCRdb itself ran the 5' RACE reads through MiXCR, one entry per CDR3 protein. The sample includes about 10,000 distinct CDR3 sequences, under 11% of them seen just once. There are 14 residues in the CDR3. Germline CDR1 and CDR2: GTSNPN and SVGIG (reference sequence). The trim removed 4 bases at V and 3 bases at J, leaving 7 bases unmatched. This clonotype was seen repeatedly, ten times or more. The antigen is undetermined. Whole blood was used without fractionation, so all unsorted peripheral T cells were included.

The rearrangement joins TRBV30 to TRBJ2-3; 7 bases agree with TRBD2. This TCR derives from an adult with HIV infection. Source: blood, taken before antiretroviral therapy. The CDR3 DNA follows: TGTGCCTGGAATGGCGGGAGACAAACAGATACGCAGTATTTT. Protein sequence: CAWNGGRQTDTQYF.